This note documents a single T cell receptor (beta chain) sequence. Its antigen is not identified. TCRdb fed the reads into MiXCR, producing one record per CDR3 protein. The sample consists of some 940,000 distinct CDR3 sequences, 31% of them appearing once. The data are from a study of T cell repertoires in cytomegalovirus infection. Whole-study context: Selection of CMV epitopes for the study included recently identified HLA-C-restricted and well-studied HLA-B-restricted ones. Evidence of both CMV infection and a matching HLA type came from public TCR beta signatures. Overall study results and limits: Carriers of CMV and the relevant HLA type were discriminated by public TCR beta frequency. HLA-C-restricted CMV clonotypes gave the most frequent clonotype in two of eight donors.

The V and J ends lost 4 bases and 6 bases respectively, with 12 bases between them. Germline CDR1 MNHEY, CDR2 SMNVEV (reference sequence). The CDR3 is 14 amino acids. The receptor was derived from a human donor in good health (CMV status not recorded). Some clones in this sample may be carry-over from other donors' samples. The chain links TRBV27 to TRBJ1-4; weak D call: TRBD1 (5 bases). The sequenced sample was cultured CD8+ T cells from PBMCs, obtained from culture after CMV antigen stimulation. The CDR3 spells CASSSLLGDEKLFF. DNA of the CDR3: TGTGCCAGCAGTTCCTTACTGGGGGATGAAAAACTGTTTTTT.